A single TCR beta chain is shown here with its context. The antigen remains undetermined. V shed 4 bases and J 4 bases; nucleotides not matched to a gene: 9. The CDR3 loop spans 15 amino acids. In germline, CDR1 is SGHRS, CDR2 YFSETQ. The data originate from a study of shared clonotypes between healthy human individuals. Study-wide points: Tissues were not sampled, only blood, and their repertoires likely differ.

Clones were read by immunoSEQ multiplex PCR, and TCRdb kept only the in-frame ones, dropping some. Altogether roughly 2.5 million clones are present, roughly 92% being singletons, with the ten largest covering roughly 0.13%. The sample comprised naive CD4+ T cells sorted from blood. Regarding subset: CD45RA+ positively selected. The chain is built from TRBV5-1 and TRBJ2-5, with 8 bases matching TRBD2. This clonotype was obtained from a man between 18 and 29 years old in good health. The CDR3 region is CASSVSSGGRETQYF. The CDR3 DNA reads as TGCGCCAGCAGCGTTTCTTCGGGAGGGAGAGAGACCCAGTACTTC. Using reference TRBV5-1 and TRBJ2-5 for the parts outside the CDR3, the full variable domain is KAGVTQTPRYLIKTRGQQVTLSCSPISGHRSVSWYQQTPGQGLQFLFEYFSETQRNKGNFPGRFSGRQFSNSRSEMNVSTLELGDSALYLCASSVSSGGRETQYFGPGTRLLVL.